These 23 T cell receptor beta chains were all obtained from the same sample, sequenced in a study of regulatory T cells in long-lasting Graves disease. According to the study, TCR beta libraries were built with iRepertoire HTBI primers and CDR3-region Arm-PCR. TCRdb analysed the multiplex PCR reads with MiXCR anew, one entry per CDR3 protein. The table includes a few hundred thousand distinct CDR3 sequences, 16% detected once. Indicated time point: newly diagnosed GD, antithyroid drugs for less than 3 months. With RNA extracted from PBMCs as input, the TCR library was made. The same data also went into a second study, on T cells in Graves' hyperthyroidism and ophthalmopathy.

Sample: peripheral blood mononuclear cells (PBMCs), taken at new diagnosis, from a patient treated with antithyroid drugs. These receptors originate from a middle-aged man with Graves disease.

The CDR3 loop is CSARDPVKGGNTIYF. The CDR3 DNA reads as TGCAGTGCTAGAGATCCGGTAAAAGGGGGAAACACCATATATTTT. V and J are TRBV20-1 and TRBJ1-3; D gene ambiguous. V lost 0 bases, J lost 4 bases, and 13 bases lay in between. This CDR3 has 15 residues. Germline V lookup: CDR1 DFQATT, CDR2 SNEGSKA (reference sequence).

The sample holds a few counts of this clonotype. The chain employs TRBV4-1 and TRBJ2-6; unclear D gene. V gave up 3 bases and J gave up 0 bases, with 12 bases separating them. From germline, CDR1 is MGHRA and CDR2 YSYEKL. The CDR3 is made up of 17 amino acids. The chain's CDR3 is CASSHQKGFSGANVLTF. CDR3 DNA: TGCGCCAGCAGCCACCAAAAGGGCTTCTCTGGGGCCAACGTCCTGACTTTC.

Remarks on this clonotype: This sequence may be a read error, since a much larger clone differs from it by one base. V and J are TRBV29-1 and TRBJ1-5; TRBD1 might be the D (6 bases). CDR3 length: 14 amino acids. Germline CDR1 and CDR2: SQVTM and ANQGSEA. V lost 8 bases and J lost 1, with 15 bases in between. CDR3 nucleotides: TGCAGCACCAGTACAGGGAGGAGCAATCAGCCCCAGCATTTT. It specifies CSTSTGRSNQPQHF. Complete variable domain (other parts from reference TRBV29-1 and TRBJ1-5): SAVISQKPSRDICQRGTSLTIQCQVDSQVTMMFWYRQQPGQSLTLIATANQGSEATYESGFVIDKFPISRPNLTFSTLTVSNMSPEDSSIYLCSTSTGRSNQPQHFGDGTRLSIL.

This clonotype was counted ten times or more. CDR3 DNA: TGTGCCAGCAGTTCACCGGGACGGAGCCCCAACACTGAAGCTTTCTTT. This translates into CASSSPGRSPNTEAFF. V and J are TRBV6-5 and TRBJ1-1, with TRBD1 as a possible D gene (5 bases). The V end lost 4 bases, the J end lost 2 bases, and 17 bases lay between the germline ends. Germline V lookup: CDR1 MNHEY, CDR2 SVGAGI. This CDR3 comprises 16 residues.

This clonotype was counted many times. The rearrangement uses TRBV9 and TRBJ2-7; TRBD1 aligns across 10 bases. Germline CDR1 and CDR2: SGDLS and YYNGEE. This CDR3 spans 14 amino acids. The V gene end was trimmed by 3 bases and the J gene end by 3 bases; junction bases not matched to a gene: 3. In nucleotides, the CDR3 is TGTGCCAGCAGCGCCGGGACAGGGGACTACGAGCAGTACTTC. Amino acid sequence: CASSAGTGDYEQYF. The variable domain in full, completed from reference TRBV9 and TRBJ2-7, reads DSGVTQTPKHLITATGQRVTLRCSPRSGDLSVYWYQQSLDQGLQFLIQYYNGEERAKGNILERFSAQQFPDLHSELNLSSLELGDSALYFCASSAGTGDYEQYFGPGTRLTVT.

The gene calls are TRBV27 and TRBJ2-1; maybe TRBD2 (6 bases). This CDR3 comprises 14 residues. Trimming shortened V by 4 bases and J by 8 bases, and 15 bases separated the two germline ends. Per the germline V gene, CDR1 is MNHEY and CDR2 is SMNVEV (reference sequence). The CDR3 loop is CASSSPGRRHEQFF. The CDR3 coding sequence is TGTGCCAGCAGTTCTCCAGGGAGGCGGCATGAGCAGTTCTTC.

The chain employs TRBV2 and TRBJ1-5, with D possibly being TRBD1 (6 bases). V gave up 5 bases and J gave up 0 bases, with 14 bases separating them. The CDR3 length is 16 residues. Per the germline V gene, CDR1 is SNHLY and CDR2 is FYNNEI. The DNA of the CDR3 is TGTGCCAGCAGTCCCGGGACAAGCTATAGCAATCAGCCCCAGCATTTT. Translation gives CASSPGTSYSNQPQHF. Full variable domain (rest looked up from reference TRBV2 and TRBJ1-5): EPEVTQTPSHQVTQMGQEVILRCVPISNHLYFYWYRQILGQKVEFLVSFYNNEISEKSEIFDDQFSVERPDGSNFTLKIRSTKLEDSAMYFCASSPGTSYSNQPQHFGDGTRLSIL.

This clonotype has at least ten counts. The chain joins TRBV24-1 to TRBJ2-5, with a possible D match to TRBD2 (7 bases). The CDR3 has 15 amino acids. Trimming removed 1 base from V and 5 bases from J, with 13 bases in between. Germline CDR1 and CDR2: KGHDR and SFDVKD. The CDR3 sequence: CATSDLEGGGETQYF. In DNA form, the CDR3 reads TGTGCCACCAGTGATTTAGAGGGCGGGGGCGAGACCCAGTACTTC.

This clonotype was detected a few times. One end of the junction varies from germline; a read error may be responsible. This chain connects TRBV20-1 to TRBJ2-7; tentatively, D is TRBD1 (5 bases). This CDR3 has 13 amino acids. The germline CDR1 and CDR2 sequences are DFQATT and SNEGSKA (reference sequence). The CDR3 region has the DNA TGCAGTGCAAGAGACAGAGTCACCTACGAGCAGTACTTC. This encodes CSARDRVTYEQYF.

In this sample, this clonotype turned up a few times. The V gene is TRBV10-3, the J gene TRBJ2-2, with a possible D match to TRBD2 (6 bases). The CDR3 contains 15 residues. Germline V gives CDR1 ENHRY, CDR2 SYGVKD. Trimming took off 8 bases at V and 7 bases at J, with 20 bases between the two ends. CDR3 nucleotides: TGTGCCATCGCCGGACGGACCGGGGGTAGCGGGGAGCTGTTTTTT. Translating gives CAIAGRTGGSGELFF.

This clonotype was observed at least ten times. The chain recombines TRBV28 with TRBJ2-4; D perhaps matches TRBD2 (6 bases). Deletions cut 5 bases from V and 3 bases from J, with 8 bases between. CDR1 MDHEN and CDR2 SYDVKM come from the germline V gene. This CDR3 comprises 13 residues. Here the CDR3 DNA reads TGTGCCAGCAGTCCGCGGGGCAAAAACATTCAGTACTTC. This gives the protein CASSPRGKNIQYF.

This clonotype was observed at least ten times. The chain uses TRBV20-1 and TRBJ2-7, with 9 bases that match TRBD2. Germline-derived CDR1 and CDR2 are DFQATT and SNEGSKA (reference sequence). CDR3 size: 15 residues. Trimming took 0 bases from V and 2 from J; bases not matched to a gene: 5. The CDR3 reads CSARDRAGGPYEQYF. Written as DNA, the CDR3 is TGCAGTGCTAGAGATCGTGCGGGGGGGCCCTACGAGCAGTACTTC.

This clonotype was found a few times. V gene TRBV10-1 combines with J gene TRBJ2-1; 9 bases align to TRBD2. Trimming removed 5 bases from V and 9 bases from J; junction bases left unmatched: 8. Germline CDR1 and CDR2: WNHNN and SYGVQD (reference sequence). This CDR3 contains 14 residues. CDR3 sequence reads: CASSSQRGVGEQFF. CDR3 coding DNA: TGCGCCAGCAGTAGCCAGCGGGGGGTTGGTGAGCAGTTCTTC.

This clonotype was seen a few times. The chain joins TRBV2 to TRBJ2-4, with 10 nucleotides matching TRBD2. This CDR3 contains 15 residues. Trimming cost V 9 bases and J 5 bases; bases outside gene matches: 10. Germline V gene data show CDR1 as SNHLY and CDR2 as FYNNEI. DNA of the CDR3: TGTGCCAGTGCGCAGCGGGGGGGGCAGGAAAACATTCAGTACTTC. Translated: CASAQRGGQENIQYF.

This clonotype was picked up a small number of times. The gene calls are TRBV5-1 and TRBJ2-4, with D possibly matching TRBD1 (5 bases). The V and J ends lost 0 bases and 9 bases respectively, with 16 bases between them. Germline CDR1 is SGHRS and CDR2 is YFSETQ. The CDR3 runs 15 residues. CDR3 residues: CASSLGWGQGSIQYF. CDR3 bases: TGCGCCAGCAGCTTGGGTTGGGGTCAGGGCTCCATTCAGTACTTC.

The table lists this clonotype with many counts. The chain recombines TRBV20-1 with TRBJ2-1, with unresolved D. With 6 bases removed from V and 6 bases from J, the gap between germline ends came to 12 bases. The CDR3 has 12 residues. Looked up from germline, CDR1 is DFQATT and CDR2 is SNEGSKA (reference sequence). For the CDR3, the DNA is TGCAGTGCGACGCGTTCGGGCAATGAGCAGTTCTTC. It codes for CSATRSGNEQFF.

This clonotype turned up a few times. This may stem from a read error, because a much larger clone lies one nucleotide away. The V and J genes are TRBV12-3 or TRBV12-4 and TRBJ2-1; D ambiguous. This CDR3 comprises 12 residues. The CDR3: CASSFRYSEQFF. CDR3 DNA sequence: TGTGCCAGCAGTTTTAGGTACAGTGAGCAGTTCTTC.

The sample holds a few counts of this clonotype. The chain carries TRBV30 and TRBJ2-2; D might be TRBD1 or TRBD2, each matching 5 bases. Germline V gene lookup returns CDR1 GTSNPN and CDR2 SVGIG (reference sequence). The V end was cut by 3 bases, the J end by 6 bases, with 14 bases between. The CDR3 covers 14 residues. CDR3 protein: CAWSRDPVAGELFF. The CDR3 coding sequence is TGTGCCTGGAGCCGGGACCCGGTAGCCGGGGAGCTGTTTTTT. The whole variable domain, remainder taken from reference TRBV30 and TRBJ2-2, is SQTIHQWPATLVQPVGSPLSLECTVEGTSNPNLYWYRQAAGRGLQLLFYSVGIGQISSEVPQNLSASRPQDRQFILSSKKLLLSDSGFYLCAWSRDPVAGELFFGEGSRLTVL.

In its sample, this clonotype was seen many times. The chain uses TRBV12-3 or TRBV12-4 and TRBJ1-5; D may be TRBD1 (5 bases). The CDR3 length is 15 residues. Trimming pared 7 bases from V and 4 bases from J, leaving 17 bases between. In DNA form, the CDR3 reads TGTGCCAGCACTAGGGGAGGAGGCAGAAATCAGCCCCAGCATTTT. Amino acid sequence: CASTRGGGRNQPQHF.

The chain uses TRBV28 and TRBJ1-6; tentative D call: TRBD1 (6 bases). The CDR3 extends over 14 amino acids. CDR1 and CDR2 (germline): MDHEN, SYDVKM. The V and J ends lost 6 bases and 10 bases respectively, with 16 bases between them. This CDR3 reads CASRPNRDGSPLHF. CDR3 sequence (DNA): TGTGCCAGCAGGCCTAACAGGGACGGATCACCCCTCCACTTT.

Regarding this clonotype: Since a much larger clone is just one base distant, this may be a read error. The rearrangement uses TRBV2 and TRBJ1-4; the match to TRBD1 covers 7 bases. CDR1 and CDR2 (germline): SNHLY, FYNNEI. V shed 7 bases, J shed 10 bases, and the junction held 9 bases outside the gene matches. This CDR3 has 13 residues. As DNA, the CDR3 is TGTGCCAGCACAAGACAGGGTGGAGGAAAACTGTTTTTT. This sequence encodes CASTRQGGGKLFF.

As to this clonotype: A far larger clone is just one base off, so this is likely a read error. The chain joins TRBV7-8 to TRBJ2-2; weak D call: TRBD2 (7 bases). Germline V CDR1 and CDR2: SGHVS, FQNEAQ. The CDR3 contains 17 residues. The V end lost 1 base, the J end lost 7 bases, and 19 bases lay between the germline ends. CDR3 in DNA: TGTGCCAGCAGCTTAGTTTGGTTCAACGGGGGGCACGGGGAGCTGTTTTTT. Protein product: CASSLVWFNGGHGELFF.

This clonotype has ten or more counts. The CDR3 loop is CASSPGLYTMDTQYF. The CDR3 region has the DNA TGCGCCAGCAGCCCGGGACTTTATACAATGGATACGCAGTATTTT. The chain recombines TRBV5-1 with TRBJ2-3, with D perhaps matching TRBD2 (6 bases). V lost 4 bases and J lost 6, with 18 bases in between. Germline-derived CDR1 and CDR2 are SGHRS and YFSETQ. The CDR3 consists of 15 residues.